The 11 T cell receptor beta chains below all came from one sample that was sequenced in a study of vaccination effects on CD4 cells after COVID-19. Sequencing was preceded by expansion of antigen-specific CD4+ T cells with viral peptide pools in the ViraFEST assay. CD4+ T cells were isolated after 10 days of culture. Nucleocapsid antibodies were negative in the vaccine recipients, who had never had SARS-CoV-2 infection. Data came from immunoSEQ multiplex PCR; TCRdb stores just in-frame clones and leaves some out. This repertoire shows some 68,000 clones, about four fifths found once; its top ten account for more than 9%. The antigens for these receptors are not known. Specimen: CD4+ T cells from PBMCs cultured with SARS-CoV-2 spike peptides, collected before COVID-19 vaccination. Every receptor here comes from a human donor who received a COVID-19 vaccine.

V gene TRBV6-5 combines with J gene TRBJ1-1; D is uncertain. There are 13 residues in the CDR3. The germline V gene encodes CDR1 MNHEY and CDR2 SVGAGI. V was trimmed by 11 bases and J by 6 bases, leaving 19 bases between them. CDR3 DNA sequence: TGTGCCGCAGGTCGACATGAGGGATCTGAAGCTTTCTTT. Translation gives CAAGRHEGSEAFF.

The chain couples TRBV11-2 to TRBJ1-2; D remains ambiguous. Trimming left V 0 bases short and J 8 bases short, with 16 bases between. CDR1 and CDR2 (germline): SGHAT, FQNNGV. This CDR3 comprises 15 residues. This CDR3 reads CASSLDSGLFLGYTF. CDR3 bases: TGTGCCAGCAGCTTAGATTCCGGACTCTTCTTAGGCTACACCTTC.

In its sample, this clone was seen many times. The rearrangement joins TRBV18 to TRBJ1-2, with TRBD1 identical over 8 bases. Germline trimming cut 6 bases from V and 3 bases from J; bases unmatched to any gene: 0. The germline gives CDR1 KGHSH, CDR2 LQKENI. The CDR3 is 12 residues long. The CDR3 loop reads CASSTGDYGYTF. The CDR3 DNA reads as TGTGCCAGCTCGACAGGGGACTATGGCTACACCTTC.

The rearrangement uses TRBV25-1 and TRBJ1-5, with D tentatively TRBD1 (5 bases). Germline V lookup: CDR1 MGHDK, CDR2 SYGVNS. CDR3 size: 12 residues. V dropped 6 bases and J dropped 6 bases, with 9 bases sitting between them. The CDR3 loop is CASSQGSQPQHF. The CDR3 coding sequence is TGTGCCAGCAGCCAGGGAAGTCAGCCCCAGCATTTT.

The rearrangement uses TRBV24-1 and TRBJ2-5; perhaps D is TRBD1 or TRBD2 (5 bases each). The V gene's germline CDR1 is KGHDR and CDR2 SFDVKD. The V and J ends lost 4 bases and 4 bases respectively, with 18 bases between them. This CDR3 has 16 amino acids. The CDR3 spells CATSEPGTLFGETQYF. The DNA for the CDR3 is TGTGCCACCAGTGAACCCGGGACCCTTTTTGGAGAGACCCAGTACTTC.

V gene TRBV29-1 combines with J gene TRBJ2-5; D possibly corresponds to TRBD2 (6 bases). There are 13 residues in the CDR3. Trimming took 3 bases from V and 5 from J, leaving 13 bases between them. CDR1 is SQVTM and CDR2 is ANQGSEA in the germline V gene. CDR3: CSVDTSYMETQYF. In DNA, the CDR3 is TGCAGCGTTGACACTAGCTATATGGAGACCCAGTACTTC. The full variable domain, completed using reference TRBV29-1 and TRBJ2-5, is SAVISQKPSRDICQRGTSLTIQCQVDSQVTMMFWYRQQPGQSLTLIATANQGSEATYESGFVIDKFPISRPNLTFSTLTVSNMSPEDSSIYLCSVDTSYMETQYFGPGTRLLVL.

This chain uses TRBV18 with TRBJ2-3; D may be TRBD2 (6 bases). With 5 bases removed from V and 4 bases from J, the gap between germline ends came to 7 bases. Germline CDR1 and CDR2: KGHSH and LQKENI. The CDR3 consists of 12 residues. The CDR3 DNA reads TGTGCCAGCTCAGGGGAGGCAGATACGCAGTATTTT. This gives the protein CASSGEADTQYF.

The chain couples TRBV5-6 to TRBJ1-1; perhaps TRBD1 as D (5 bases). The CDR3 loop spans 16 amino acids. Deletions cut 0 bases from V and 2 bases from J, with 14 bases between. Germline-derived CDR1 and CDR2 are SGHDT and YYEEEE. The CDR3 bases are TGTGCCAGCAGCTTGGGACCTCGGACAACCAACACTGAAGCTTTCTTT. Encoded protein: CASSLGPRTTNTEAFF.

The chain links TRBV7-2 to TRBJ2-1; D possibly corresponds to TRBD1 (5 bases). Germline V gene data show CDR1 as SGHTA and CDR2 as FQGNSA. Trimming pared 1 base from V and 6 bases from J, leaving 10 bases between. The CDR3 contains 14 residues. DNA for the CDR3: TGTGCCAGCAGCTTAGGAGGCAGGGCCAATGAGCAGTTCTTC. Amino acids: CASSLGGRANEQFF.

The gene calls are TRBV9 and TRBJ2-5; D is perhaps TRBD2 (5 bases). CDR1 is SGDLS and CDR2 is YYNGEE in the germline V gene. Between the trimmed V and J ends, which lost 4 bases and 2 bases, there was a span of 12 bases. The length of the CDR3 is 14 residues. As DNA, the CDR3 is TGTGCCAGCAGCTTCGGAGGCACTCAAGAGACCCAGTACTTC. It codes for CASSFGGTQETQYF.

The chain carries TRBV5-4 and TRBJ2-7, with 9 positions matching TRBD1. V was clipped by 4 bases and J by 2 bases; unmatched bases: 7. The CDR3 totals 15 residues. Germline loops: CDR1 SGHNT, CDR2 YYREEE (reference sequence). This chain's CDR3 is CASSPGQGIPYEQYV. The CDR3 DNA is TGTGCCAGCAGCCCGGGACAGGGAATTCCCTACGAGCAGTACGTC.